This passage covers 25 T cell receptor beta chains from one sample sequenced in a study of blood T cell repertoires in COVID-19. Libraries were prepared by immunoSEQ multiplex PCR; TCRdb keeps only in-frame clonotypes and omits some of them. Among about 180,000 clones listed, 80% to 90% were seen once. Sequenced material: peripheral blood. The receptors stem from a man between 40 and 49 years old with active or convalescent COVID-19.

V and J are TRBV19 and TRBJ2-7, with 9 bases matching TRBD1. The ends lost 5 bases at V and 5 bases at J; junction bases unmatched: 4. Germline CDR1 LNHDA, CDR2 SQIVND (reference sequence). The CDR3 is made up of 13 amino acids. The DNA for the CDR3 is TGTGCCAGTAGTGAACAGGGGGCCAACGAGCAGTACTTC. It yields the protein CASSEQGANEQYF.

This clone was seen a single time. The chain uses TRBV7-9 and TRBJ1-5; 7 bases line up with TRBD1. The CDR3 is 15 residues long. In germline, CDR1 is SEHNR, CDR2 FQNEAQ (reference sequence). V lost 1 base, J lost 5 bases, and 5 bases stayed unmatched. The CDR3 DNA reads TGTGCCAGCAGCTTAGGCAGGGGGGATTATCAGCCCCAGCATTTT. Protein sequence: CASSLGRGDYQPQHF.

The chain combines TRBV6-5 with TRBJ2-7; 7 positions agree with TRBD1. Trimming cost V 7 bases and J 7 bases; bases outside gene matches: 13. Germline CDR1 and CDR2: MNHEY and SVGAGI. This CDR3 region has 14 residues. CDR3 nucleotide sequence: TGTGCCAGCAATCGGGACAGTCCCTTCTTTGAGCAGTACTTC. This sequence encodes CASNRDSPFFEQYF.

This clone appeared many times. The rearrangement joins TRBV7-2 to TRBJ1-2; 7 nucleotides match TRBD1. The CDR3 totals 13 residues. From germline, CDR1 is SGHTA and CDR2 FQGNSA. Unmatched junction bases numbered 7, after V lost 5 bases and J lost 7 bases. The CDR3 here is CASSGDSLSGYTF. The DNA for the CDR3 is TGTGCCAGCAGCGGGGACAGTTTAAGTGGCTACACCTTC.

This sequence joins TRBV11-2 and TRBJ2-1; D is uncertain. CDR1 and CDR2 (germline): SGHAT, FQNNGV. CDR3 length: 12 residues. V dropped 5 bases and J dropped 10 bases, with 12 bases sitting between them. The CDR3 sequence is CASSTVAREQFF. The CDR3 coding sequence is TGTGCCAGCAGCACCGTCGCACGGGAGCAGTTCTTC.

The chain links TRBV14 to TRBJ2-3; 8 bases agree with TRBD2. The CDR3 has 14 amino acids. The V segment lost 0 bases and the J segment 11 bases; nucleotides outside the gene matches: 7. CDR1 is SGHDN and CDR2 is FVKESK in the germline V gene. The CDR3 nucleotides are TGTGCCAGCAGCCAAGATAGATTGAGCGGGGGGCAGTATTTT. Amino acids: CASSQDRLSGGQYF. Supplemented by reference TRBV14 and TRBJ2-3, the full variable domain reads EAGVTQFPSHSVIEKGQTVTLRCDPISGHDNLYWYRRVMGKEIKFLLHFVKESKQDESGMPNNRFLAERTGGTYSTLKVQPAELEDSGVYFCASSQDRLSGGQYFGPGTRLTVL.

This chain connects TRBV3-1 (or the pseudogene TRBV3-2) to TRBJ2-7; the D gene is possibly TRBD1 (6 bases). The CDR3 consists of 15 residues. Trimming took 5 bases from V and 0 from J, leaving 14 bases between them. Germline V lookup: CDR1 LGHDT, CDR2 YNNKEL (reference sequence). The CDR3 protein is CASSTRTDPSYEQYF. As DNA, the CDR3 is TGTGCCAGCAGCACCCGGACAGACCCCTCCTACGAGCAGTACTTC.

The chain has TRBV5-4 and TRBJ2-1, with 8 bases identical to TRBD2. With 0 bases clipped from V and 2 bases from J, the junction kept 4 bases outside the gene matches. The CDR3 length is 16 residues. The germline CDR1 and CDR2 sequences are SGHNT and YYREEE (reference sequence). CDR3 nucleotide sequence: TGTGCCAGCAGCTTGGTGGGGCGGGGGGCCTACAATGAGCAGTTCTTC. It encodes CASSLVGRGAYNEQFF.

The chain couples TRBV5-6 to TRBJ2-3; TRBD2 agrees at 9 bases. The V segment lost 2 bases and the J segment 6 bases; nucleotides outside the gene matches: 7. The CDR3 is made up of 15 amino acids. In germline, CDR1 is SGHDT, CDR2 YYEEEE. CDR3 nucleotide sequence: TGTGCCAGCAGCTTTCCTAGCGGGGTTCCCGATACGCAGTATTTT. Translated, it gives CASSFPSGVPDTQYF.

The chain couples TRBV2 to TRBJ1-5; tentative D call: TRBD1 (5 bases). The CDR3 runs 15 residues. V lost 3 bases and J 6 bases, leaving 15 bases between the germline ends. Germline V gene lookup returns CDR1 SNHLY and CDR2 FYNNEI. This CDR3 reads CASSDSPGVGQPQHF. CDR3 DNA sequence: TGTGCCAGCAGTGATTCTCCGGGGGTCGGTCAGCCCCAGCATTTT.

The chain carries TRBV9 and TRBJ1-1; TRBD1 agrees at 7 bases. Germline CDR1 and CDR2: SGDLS and YYNGEE. The CDR3 has 16 amino acids. V was clipped by 4 bases and J by 1 base; unmatched bases: 10. The CDR3 region is CASSPTTGSKNTEAFF. The DNA for the CDR3 is TGTGCCAGCAGCCCGACGACAGGGTCGAAGAACACTGAAGCTTTCTTT.

The rearrangement uses TRBV3-1 (or the pseudogene TRBV3-2) and TRBJ1-2, with TRBD1 matching over 9 bases. The CDR3 contains 16 residues. Germline trimming cut 0 bases from V and 3 bases from J; bases unmatched to any gene: 5. Germline V gives CDR1 LGHDT, CDR2 YNNKEL (reference sequence). The CDR3 DNA reads TGTGCCAGCAGCCAAGAGCTCGGGACAGGGTACTATGGCTACACCTTC. Amino acid sequence: CASSQELGTGYYGYTF.

In this sample, this clone turned up once. This chain links TRBV10-2 with TRBJ1-4; TRBD1 agrees at 8 bases. The V segment lost 4 bases and the J segment 1 base; nucleotides outside the gene matches: 8. Germline assignment: CDR1 WSHSY and CDR2 SAAADI. CDR3 length: 17 residues. CDR3 in DNA: TGCGCCAGCAGTGTTACAGGGGGTCATGGAACTAATGAAAAACTGTTTTTT. Translation gives CASSVTGGHGTNEKLFF.

The chain uses TRBV6-6 and TRBJ1-2, with a tentative D call TRBD1 (5 bases). The CDR3 runs 15 residues. Trimming cost V 7 bases and J 1 base, with 16 bases left between them. CDR1 is MNHNY and CDR2 is SVGAGI in the germline V gene (reference sequence). The CDR3 coding sequence is TGTGCCAGCACCTACGGGCCCAGGGATAACTATGGCTACACCTTC. This sequence encodes CASTYGPRDNYGYTF.

The gene calls are TRBV7-2 and TRBJ2-2; no definite D call. Germline-derived CDR1 and CDR2 are SGHTA and FQGNSA. CDR3 length: 12 residues. Trimming removed 3 bases from V and 5 bases from J, with 4 bases in between. Here the CDR3 reads CASSFTTGELFF. Written as DNA, the CDR3 is TGTGCCAGCAGCTTCACAACCGGGGAGCTGTTTTTT.

V usage is TRBV19 and J usage is TRBJ2-7, with D perhaps TRBD1 (5 bases). Per the germline V gene, CDR1 is LNHDA and CDR2 is SQIVND (reference sequence). This CDR3 has 13 residues. Trimming shortened V by 7 bases and J by 5 bases, and 15 bases separated the two germline ends. The CDR3 region is CASNTRWGHEQYF. The DNA for the CDR3 is TGTGCCAGTAATACACGATGGGGCCACGAGCAGTACTTC.

The rearrangement joins TRBV29-1 to TRBJ2-1, with 9 bases aligning to TRBD2. This CDR3 is 15 amino acids long. CDR1 and CDR2 (germline): SQVTM, ANQGSEA. The V gene end was trimmed by 4 bases and the J gene end by 2 bases; junction bases not matched to a gene: 6. The DNA for the CDR3 is TGCAGCGTTGTTTGGCTAGCGGGGACCTACAATGAGCAGTTCTTC. Its translation: CSVVWLAGTYNEQFF.

CDR3 in DNA: TGTGCCAGCAGCTTTGCACGGGGGGGGTATGGCGAGCAGTACTTC. Translating it yields CASSFARGGYGEQYF. V and J are TRBV12-1 and TRBJ2-7; the D segment call TRBD2 is taken from the table without a DNA check. TRBV12-1 is designated a pseudogene. CDR3 length: 15 residues.

The chain recombines TRBV6-5 with TRBJ1-1; D perhaps matches TRBD1 (5 bases). Per the germline V gene, CDR1 is MNHEY and CDR2 is SVGAGI. Trimming took off 5 bases at V and 4 bases at J, with 17 bases between the two ends. This CDR3 has 15 amino acids. CDR3 in DNA: TGTGCCAGCAGTCAGGCAGGGATGGGCGGCACTGAAGCTTTCTTT. This gives the protein CASSQAGMGGTEAFF.

The genes are TRBV11-3 and TRBJ2-5; D is perhaps TRBD2 (5 bases). V lost 5 bases, J lost 5 bases, and 12 bases lay in between. This CDR3 region has 13 residues. In germline, CDR1 is SGHNT, CDR2 YENEEA. The CDR3, as DNA: TGTGCCAGCAGCCGTGGAACGGGGGAGACCCAGTACTTC. Its translation is CASSRGTGETQYF.

The V and J genes are TRBV5-4 and TRBJ2-3, with D possibly TRBD1 on 6 matching bases. CDR1 is SGHNT and CDR2 is YYREEE in the germline V gene (reference sequence). V dropped 3 bases and J dropped 1 base, with 18 bases sitting between them. The CDR3 runs to 17 residues. The CDR3: CASSSAGTRGGTDTQYF. As DNA, the CDR3 is TGTGCCAGCAGCTCGGCCGGGACCAGGGGTGGCACAGATACGCAGTATTTT.

The chain combines TRBV19 with TRBJ2-2, with D maybe TRBD1 (6 bases). CDR1 is LNHDA, CDR2 SQIVND, per germline (reference sequence). The germline V and J ends were trimmed by 4 bases and 1 base, with 13 bases remaining between them. This CDR3 is 16 amino acids long. CDR3 in DNA: TGTGCCAGTAGTAACCGGGGCAGGGGGAACACCGGGGAGCTGTTTTTT. Its protein is CASSNRGRGNTGELFF.

The chain is built from TRBV6-2 or TRBV6-3 and TRBJ1-4, with TRBD1 as a possible D gene (5 bases). The CDR3 is made up of 11 amino acids. Germline CDR1 MNHEY, CDR2 SVGEGT. The germline V and J ends were trimmed by 4 bases and 11 bases, with 8 bases remaining between them. The CDR3 here is CASSWGRKLFF. CDR3 coding DNA: TGTGCCAGCAGTTGGGGCCGGAAACTGTTTTTT.

The chain has TRBV5-1 and TRBJ1-6, with D perhaps TRBD1 (6 bases). The CDR3 is 18 residues long. V was cut by 0 bases and J by 7 bases, with 20 bases left in between. CDR1 SGHRS and CDR2 YFSETQ come from the germline V gene. The CDR3 DNA is TGCGCCAGCAGCTTGGCCGGTCCCGGGACACTTTCGAATTCACCCCTCCACTTT. Its translation is CASSLAGPGTLSNSPLHF.

This chain links TRBV5-4 with TRBJ2-7; 8 bases fit TRBD2. Trimming took 4 bases from V and 11 from J; bases not matched to a gene: 17. This CDR3 is 15 amino acids long. Germline V gives CDR1 SGHNT, CDR2 YYREEE (reference sequence). In DNA form, the CDR3 reads TGTGCCAGCAGCATTACCGGGTCCTCACTCGGGGGGGAGTACTTC. It translates to CASSITGSSLGGEYF. Using reference TRBV5-4 and TRBJ2-7 for the parts outside the CDR3, the full variable domain is ETGVTQSPTHLIKTRGQQVTLRCSSQSGHNTVSWYQQALGQGPQFIFQYYREEENGRGNFPPRFSGLQFPNYSSELNVNALELDDSALYLCASSITGSSLGGEYFGPGTRLTVT.